A selection of T cell receptor beta chains follows, all from one sample in a study of OX40 agonist ivuxolimab in advanced cancers. TCRdb's copy holds only in-frame clones and misses some; the assay was immunoSEQ multiplex PCR. The profile covers under 55,000 clones, with 70% to 90% appearing a single time and 16% taken by the ten largest. The starting material was CD4+ or CD8+ T cells sorted from blood, obtained in a trial of the OX40 agonist ivuxolimab. These receptors all come from an adult with an advanced solid tumor such as melanoma, head and neck, liver or kidney cancer. CDR3s include the opening cysteine and the closing phenylalanine or tryptophan. Each record gives: D gene, V gene, clone size, J gene, CDR3 DNA, CDR3 protein. A D gene is named only where the DNA matches it firmly. Some rows have no size entry. The others give once, few or many, or a class for an expanded clone.

>-|TRBV6-1|-|TRBJ2-5
TGTGCCAGCAGTGAGGCCCAACGGAGAGAGACCCAGTACTTC
CASSEAQRRETQYF
>-|TRBV2|-|TRBJ1-4
TGTGCCAGCAGTGGGAGGATCATTTATAATGAAAAACTGTTTTTT
CASSGRIIYNEKLFF
>TRBD1|TRBV19|-|TRBJ1-1
TGTGCCAGTGAAGGGGGCGCGTCCCCCGAAGCTTTCTTT
CASEGGASPEAFF
>-|TRBV7-8|-|TRBJ2-1
TGTGCCAGCAGCTTAGGGAAGGGCAATGAGCAGTTCTTC
CASSLGKGNEQFF
>TRBD1|TRBV6-6|-|TRBJ1-1
TGTGCCATCAGTCCGGACAGGACAACTGAAGCTTTCTTT
CAISPDRTTEAFF
>TRBD2|TRBV7-9|once|TRBJ2-1
TGTGCCAGCAGCCGTAATCTAGCGGGAGCTTCCTACAATGAGCAGTTCTTC
CASSRNLAGASYNEQFF
>TRBD2|TRBV7-9|once|TRBJ2-2
TGTGCCAGCAGCCCGTCCGGGACTAGCGGGTCGACCGGGGAGCTGTTTTTT
CASSPSGTSGSTGELFF
>-|TRBV5-1|medium-sized|TRBJ1-5
TGCGCCAGCAGCTTTGAGGGGGATCAGCCCCAGCATTTT
CASSFEGDQPQHF
>-|TRBV5-5|once|TRBJ1-2
TGTGCCAGCAGCTTGGAGGGAGAGAACTATGGCTACACCTTC
CASSLEGENYGYTF
>-|TRBV4-1|few|TRBJ1-1
TGCGCCAGCAGCCAAGTTCCCCGGCAGACTAACACTGAAGCTTTCTTT
CASSQVPRQTNTEAFF
>-|TRBV4-1|-|TRBJ2-1
TGCGCCAGCAGCCAAGATGAGGGACGGGGGCAGTTCTTC
CASSQDEGRGQFF
>-|TRBV19|-|TRBJ1-5
TGTGCCAGTAGTATGACAGTTAATCAGCCCCAGCATTTT
CASSMTVNQPQHF
>-|TRBV7-9|-|TRBJ2-7
TGTGCCAGCAGCTTAGCGGGGGGCTCGAGCTCCTACGAGCAGTACTTC
CASSLAGGSSSYEQYF
>-|TRBV14|-|TRBJ2-5
TGTGCCAGCAGCCAAGAAGGAGTAGAGACCCAGTACTTC
CASSQEGVETQYF
>TRBD2|TRBV6-4|-|TRBJ2-1
TGTGCCAGCAGTAGCGGGATAGAGGATGAGCAGTTCTTC
CASSSGIEDEQFF
>TRBD1|TRBV6-5|-|TRBJ2-1
TGTGCCAGCAATAGGGGGCCGAGCTACGTGGGGGAGCAGTTCTTC
CASNRGPSYVGEQFF
>-|TRBV10-3|few|TRBJ2-1
TGTGCCATCAGTGAGTCGGATGGCTACAATGAGCAGTTCTTC
CAISESDGYNEQFF